The 21 T cell receptor beta chains below all came from one sample that was sequenced in a study of blood T cell repertoires in COVID-19. This table comes from immunoSEQ multiplex PCR, and its TCRdb copy is limited to in-frame clones, with some not included. Counted here are some 300,000 clones, about nine tenths occurring once; the ten biggest clones make up 1.7%. Input material: PBMCs or T cells enriched from blood (not recorded which). All receptors come from a woman aged 40 to 55 who had recovered from COVID-19.

The chain links TRBV29-1 to TRBJ1-2; possibly TRBD1 for D (5 bases). The germline V gene has CDR1 SQVTM and CDR2 ANQGSEA. CDR3 length equals 14 residues. V lost 8 bases to trimming and J lost 3 bases, with 19 bases between them. The CDR3 is CSLSRGKAHYGYTF. In DNA, the CDR3 is TGCAGCCTCAGTCGGGGGAAGGCTCACTATGGCTACACCTTC.

The CDR3: CASSLTTGATEAFF. The DNA for the CDR3 is TGTGCCAGCAGCTTAACGACGGGTGCCACTGAAGCTTTCTTT. The V gene is TRBV7-9, the J gene TRBJ1-1; D ambiguous. V gave up 2 bases and J gave up 4 bases, with 11 bases separating them. There are 14 residues in the CDR3. Germline CDR1 is SEHNR and CDR2 is FQNEAQ (reference sequence).

The chain has TRBV7-2 and TRBJ1-2; the D is unclear. CDR1 and CDR2 (germline): SGHTA, FQGNSA. Trimming stripped 5 bases from V and 5 bases from J, with 12 bases between. The CDR3 contains 13 residues. In DNA form, the CDR3 reads TGTGCCAGCAGCCGAGGACTGTTTTATGGCTACACCTTC. Amino acids: CASSRGLFYGYTF.

CDR3: CASSLWRTGLAKNIQYF. The CDR3 DNA sequence: TGCGCCAGCAGCTTGTGGCGGACGGGATTAGCCAAAAACATTCAGTACTTC. V is TRBV5-1 and J is TRBJ2-4; tentatively, D is TRBD2 (5 bases). From germline, CDR1 is SGHRS and CDR2 YFSETQ. CDR3 length: 17 residues. Trimming stripped 1 base from V and 0 bases from J, with 14 bases between.

This rearrangement joins TRBV2 to TRBJ1-4; tentative D call: TRBD1 (5 bases). Germline CDR1 and CDR2: SNHLY and FYNNEI. The V and J ends lost 1 base and 7 bases respectively, with 10 bases between them. The CDR3 spans 14 residues. The chain's CDR3 is CASSEEGFGEKLFF. The DNA for the CDR3 is TGTGCCAGCAGTGAAGAGGGGTTCGGTGAAAAACTGTTTTTT.

The chain employs TRBV6-2 or TRBV6-3 and TRBJ2-2; weak D call: TRBD2 (6 bases). Germline V gene data show CDR1 as MNHEY and CDR2 as SVGEGT. V lost 6 bases and J lost 4, with 15 bases in between. There are 15 residues in the CDR3. The CDR3 nucleotides read TGTGCCAGCAGCTTACGGGGGTCGGTCACCGGGGAGCTGTTTTTT. As protein: CASSLRGSVTGELFF.

The V gene is TRBV7-2, the J gene TRBJ2-7, with 10 bases matching TRBD1. Germline-derived CDR1 and CDR2 are SGHTA and FQGNSA. With V trimmed by 8 bases and J by 5 bases, 12 bases remained unmatched. This CDR3 is 15 amino acids long. CDR3 in DNA: TGTGCCAGCGGGACAGGGGTTTCCGAATTGGACGAGCAGTACTTC. Its protein product is CASGTGVSELDEQYF.

The V call is TRBV20-1, the J call TRBJ2-7; unclear D gene. The germline CDR1 and CDR2 sequences are DFQATT and SNEGSKA (reference sequence). The CDR3 loop spans 11 amino acids. With 2 bases removed from V and 3 bases from J, the gap between germline ends came to 5 bases. CDR3 DNA sequence: TGCAGTGCTAGATCAGACTACGAGCAGTACTTC. This translates into CSARSDYEQYF.

Only a few counts were recorded for this clone. The rearrangement uses TRBV6-5 and TRBJ2-2; TRBD1 is a possible D gene (5 bases). Germline CDR1 reads MNHEY; CDR2 reads SVGAGI. This CDR3 spans 14 amino acids. V was trimmed by 6 bases and J by 7 bases, leaving 15 bases between them. CDR3 residues: CASSARGYGGELFF. The CDR3 bases are TGTGCCAGCAGCGCTAGGGGTTACGGCGGGGAGCTGTTTTTT.

This clone was counted a few times. This chain links TRBV5-1 with TRBJ2-1; weak D call: TRBD2 (5 bases). Germline V gene lookup returns CDR1 SGHRS and CDR2 YFSETQ. The CDR3 extends over 14 amino acids. Trimming cost V 2 bases and J 0 bases, with 6 bases left between them. The DNA for the CDR3 is TGCGCCAGCAGCTTAGACTACTCCTACAATGAGCAGTTCTTC. It codes for CASSLDYSYNEQFF.

This chain joins TRBV11-2 and TRBJ2-3, with no clear D. V lost 0 bases to trimming and J lost 8 bases, with 15 bases between them. Germline values: CDR1 SGHAT, CDR2 FQNNGV. This CDR3 region has 15 residues. CDR3 protein: CASSLDSGSFGTQYF. As DNA, the CDR3 is TGTGCCAGCAGCTTAGATTCCGGGTCATTCGGTACGCAGTATTTT.

The chain combines TRBV7-6 with TRBJ2-2, with 7 bases fitting TRBD2. The germline V gene has CDR1 SGHVS and CDR2 FNYEAQ. J lost 2 bases, V lost 3 bases, and 3 bases had no gene match. The CDR3 length is 15 residues. The CDR3 DNA is TGTGCCAGCAGCTTTAGCGGGCTAAACACCGGGGAGCTGTTTTTT. The encoded protein is CASSFSGLNTGELFF.

This chain connects TRBV6-5 to TRBJ2-2; D is ambiguous. The germline gives CDR1 MNHEY, CDR2 SVGAGI. Between the trimmed V and J ends, which lost 8 bases and 1 base, there was a span of 11 bases. This CDR3 contains 14 residues. This CDR3 is CASARTGNTGELFF. The CDR3 DNA sequence: TGTGCCAGCGCAAGAACGGGGAACACCGGGGAGCTGTTTTTT.

The rearrangement uses TRBV30 and TRBJ1-2, with a possible D match to TRBD1 (5 bases). V gave up 8 bases and J gave up 8 bases, with 24 bases separating them. The length of the CDR3 is 14 residues. Germline loops: CDR1 GTSNPN, CDR2 SVGIG (reference sequence). Here the CDR3 DNA reads TGTGCCACGCCTTATAACCAGGGCTCGAACGGCTACACCTTC. Amino acid sequence: CATPYNQGSNGYTF.

As DNA, the CDR3 is TGTGCCAGCAGACCGGGACAGGGGGTCAATGAGCAGTTCTTC. This codes for CASRPGQGVNEQFF. The gene calls are TRBV11-1 and TRBJ2-1; 11 bases align to TRBD1. This CDR3 contains 14 residues. The junction had 4 bases not matched to a gene; V was cut back by 6 bases and J by 6 bases. Germline V gives CDR1 SGHAT, CDR2 FQDESV (reference sequence). The full variable domain, rest sourced from reference TRBV11-1 and TRBJ2-1, is EAEVAQSPRYKITEKSQAVAFWCDPISGHATLYWYRQILGQGPELLVQFQDESVVDDSQLPKDRFSAERLKGVDSTLKIQPAELGDSAMYLCASRPGQGVNEQFFGPGTRLTVL.

The chain is built from TRBV4-1 and TRBJ1-2; possibly TRBD1 for D (5 bases). Germline loops: CDR1 MGHRA, CDR2 YSYEKL. The V and J ends lost 4 bases and 9 bases respectively, with 15 bases between them. The CDR3 is made up of 13 amino acids. The CDR3 region has the DNA TGCGCCAGCAGCCCCGATCCTAGGGGAAGCTACACCTTC. It codes for CASSPDPRGSYTF.

J is TRBJ2-3 and V is TRBV27, with 12 bases identical to TRBD1. CDR1 is MNHEY, CDR2 SMNVEV, per germline (reference sequence). Trimming took 5 bases from V and 5 from J; bases not matched to a gene: 8. The CDR3 runs to 16 residues. The CDR3 loop is CASSLRDRGRLDTQYF. The CDR3 nucleotides read TGTGCCAGCAGTCTCCGGGACAGGGGGCGGTTAGATACGCAGTATTTT.

The CDR3 DNA follows: TGTGCCAGCAGTACGGGAGGCTATGGCTACACCTTC. Its translation is CASSTGGYGYTF. The chain carries TRBV27 and TRBJ1-2; D unresolved. Trimming shortened V by 5 bases and J by 4 bases, and 8 bases separated the two germline ends. From germline, CDR1 is MNHEY and CDR2 SMNVEV (reference sequence). The CDR3 totals 12 residues.

This CDR3 is CASSQPGTRNNEQFF. The DNA of the CDR3 is TGCGCCAGCAGCCAACCCGGGACTAGAAACAATGAGCAGTTCTTC. V usage is TRBV4-1 and J usage is TRBJ2-1; 8 positions match TRBD2. The CDR3 has 15 residues. Germline values: CDR1 MGHRA, CDR2 YSYEKL. With V trimmed by 2 bases and J by 5 bases, 5 bases remained unmatched.

This chain connects TRBV19 to TRBJ2-7; D uncertain. The CDR3 loop spans 14 amino acids. V was cut by 2 bases and J by 3 bases, with 11 bases left in between. Germline lookup yields CDR1 LNHDA and CDR2 SQIVND (reference sequence). CDR3 region: CASSISHANYEQYF. In DNA form, the CDR3 reads TGTGCCAGTAGTATAAGCCACGCCAACTACGAGCAGTACTTC.

The V gene is TRBV9, the J gene TRBJ1-5; D gene uncertain. V was cut by 0 bases and J by 1 base, with 8 bases left in between. This CDR3 has 15 residues. The germline CDR1 and CDR2 sequences are SGDLS and YYNGEE. The CDR3 DNA reads TGTGCCAGCAGCGTAGGTCCTGAGAGCAATCAGCCCCAGCATTTT. Amino acids: CASSVGPESNQPQHF.